The rows below give T cell receptor beta chains drawn from one sample of a study of tumor-infiltrating lymphocytes in primary liver carcinoma. A single record per CDR3 protein comes from TCRdb applying MiXCR to the multiplex PCR reads. The repertoire holds fewer than 350,000 distinct CDR3 sequences, 65% seen once, with more than 8.5% in the top ten. Sequencing was done on a sample of peripheral blood. These receptors came from a man aged 35 to 55 with primary liver carcinoma and hepatitis B virus infection. CDR3s include the opening cysteine and the closing phenylalanine or tryptophan. A D gene is named only where the DNA matches it firmly. Clone size appears in some rows only: once, few, many, or a class for an expanded clone.

TRBV6-2/TRBV6-3	.	few	TRBJ2-7	TGTGTCAGCGGCGCCCGGGGGGCCCTCGTCCACGAGCAGTACTTC	CVSGARGALVHEQYF
TRBV12-3/TRBV12-4	.	.	TRBJ2-3	TGTGCCAGCAGTTTGAGAGGGAGGGTACGAGGGACACAGTATTTT	CASSLRGRVRGTQYF
TRBV30	TRBD2	many	TRBJ2-1	TGTGCCTGGAGTGTACTCCGGGCTAGCGGGGCCGGGCACAATGAGCAGTTCTTC	CAWSVLRASGAGHNEQFF
TRBV6-2/TRBV6-3	.	many	TRBJ2-7	TGTGCCAGCAGTTACTACTACGAGCAGTACTTC	CASSYYYEQYF
TRBV4-3	.	many	TRBJ2-3	TGCGCCAGCAGCCAAGACGACGGACCCACAGATACGCAGTATTTT	CASSQDDGPTDTQYF
TRBV5-6	TRBD2	.	TRBJ2-3	TGTGTCAGCAGCCCCGGGACTAGCGGGAAAACAGATACGCAGTATTTT	CVSSPGTSGKTDTQYF
TRBV6-2/TRBV6-3	.	.	TRBJ1-1	TGTGCCAGCAGAAAACCAGGGTTGGCAGGGGACACTGAAGCTTTCTTT	CASRKPGLAGDTEAFF
TRBV29-1	.	many	TRBJ1-2	TGCAGCGTTGAAAATAACTATGGCTACACCTTC	CSVENNYGYTF
TRBV7-8	.	few	TRBJ2-7	TGTGCCAGCAGCTTAGAGGCCGGGATTCTCGAGCAGTACTTC	CASSLEAGILEQYF
TRBV4-1	.	.	TRBJ2-6	TGCGCCAGCAGCCCCCGAGGTCAGACCTCTGGGGCCAACGTCCTGACTTTC	CASSPRGQTSGANVLTF
TRBV6-1	.	many	TRBJ2-1	TGTGCCAGCCGAGACGGGCATGAGCAGTTCTTC	CASRDGHEQFF
TRBV7-9	.	.	TRBJ2-6	TGTGTCAGCAGCTTCAACTCTGGGGCCAACGTCCTGACTTTC	CVSSFNSGANVLTF
TRBV12-3/TRBV12-4	.	many	TRBJ2-1	TGTGCCAGCAGTTTGGCACAGCACGCCGGTGAGCAGTTCTTC	CASSLAQHAGEQFF
TRBV6-1	.	many	TRBJ2-7	TGTGCCAGCAGTAGGGGTGTCTACGAGCAGTACTTC	CASSRGVYEQYF
TRBV5-1	.	.	TRBJ1-1	TGCGCCAGCAGCTTGTTAGACAGTTACACTGAAGCTTTCTTT	CASSLLDSYTEAFF
TRBV4-3	TRBD2	many	TRBJ2-3	TGCGCCAGCAGCCAGTTAAGAGTCGGGACTAGCGGGAGGGCCGACACAGATACGCAGTATTTT	CASSQLRVGTSGRADTDTQYF
TRBV29-1	.	.	TRBJ2-3	TGTAGCGTTACCGGGAGAGGGGCGAAGTATTTT	CSVTGRGAKYF
TRBV6-2/TRBV6-3	TRBD1	once	TRBJ2-1	TGTGCCAGTATCAGGGGGAAGCAGTTCTTC	CASIRGKQFF
TRBV12-3/TRBV12-4	.	.	TRBJ2-7	TGTGCCAGCAGTTTCGGCCTTCATCAGTACGAGCAGTACTTC	CASSFGLHQYEQYF
TRBV6-2/TRBV6-3	.	.	TRBJ1-6	TGTGCCAGCATCCACGGGAATTCACCCCTCCACTTT	CASIHGNSPLHF
TRBV6-2/TRBV6-3	.	.	TRBJ2-7	TGTGCCAGCAGCCCTGGGGAGACCTCCTACGAACAGTACTTC	CASSPGETSYEQYF
TRBV7-4	.	.	TRBJ1-3	.	CARLFGSGNTICF
TRBV24-1	.	.	TRBJ2-1	TGTGCCACCACATCGTTCGCAGATGAGCAGTTCTTC	CATTSFADEQFF
TRBV30	TRBD1	.	TRBJ2-2	TGTGCCTGGAGTACGGGACAGGGAGGCAACACCGGGGAGCTGTTTTTT	CAWSTGQGGNTGELFF
TRBV7-9	.	few	TRBJ2-1	TGTGCCAGCAGTTCGACTAGTTACAATGAGCAGTTCTTC	CASSSTSYNEQFF
TRBV6-1	TRBD2	.	TRBJ2-2	TGTGCCAGCAGACCTAGCGGCACCGGGGAACTGTTTTTT	CASRPSGTGELFF
TRBV4-1	TRBD2	once	TRBJ2-7	TGCGCCAGCAGCCAAGCAACTAGCGGGAGGGGGTACGAGTACTACTTC	CASSQATSGRGYEYYF
TRBV4-2	.	.	TRBJ2-5	TGTACCAGCAGCCAAGATCTGATGAGAGGGCCGGCTTTAGAGACCCAATACTTC	CTSSQDLMRGPALETQYF
TRBV6-2/TRBV6-3	TRBD1	.	TRBJ1-5	TGTGCCAGCAAGGGGGCGGGAGTATCTTCAGATACGCAGCATTTT	CASKGAGVSSDTQHF
TRBV7-9	.	few	TRBJ2-2	TGTGCCAGCAGCTTAGGGACAGTGAACACCGGGGAGCTGTTTTTT	CASSLGTVNTGELFF
TRBV4-2	TRBD2	many	TRBJ2-7	TGTGCCAGCAGCCAGGGTGCTAGCGGGAGCTACGAGCAGTACTTC	CASSQGASGSYEQYF
TRBV14	TRBD2	.	TRBJ2-5	TGTGCCAGCAGCCAACCACGGACTAGTAGGAAAGAGACCCAGTACTTC	CASSQPRTSRKETQYF
TRBV11-2	TRBD1	.	TRBJ2-5	TGTGCCAGCAGCGAATGGGGACAGGGGGTTAGAGAGGCCCAGTACTTC	CASSEWGQGVREAQYF
TRBV6-6	.	.	TRBJ2-7	TGTGTCAGCGGGCAGGGAGGCGAGCAGTATTTC	CVSGQGGEQYF
TRBV11-1	TRBD2	.	TRBJ2-1	TGTGCCAGCAGCCCCATAGCGGGAGCCCCCTTTGGTGAGCAGTTCTTC	CASSPIAGAPFGEQFF
TRBV4-3	TRBD2	many	TRBJ2-1	TGCGCCAGCAGCCGGACGCTAGCGGGGTCTGGGAATGAGCAGTTCTTC	CASSRTLAGSGNEQFF
TRBV6-5	TRBD2	once	TRBJ2-3	TGTGCCAGCAGTACGGGACTAGGCGGCAGTATGGGGCAGTATTTT	CASSTGLGGSMGQYF
TRBV5-1	.	few	TRBJ2-2	TGTGCCAGCAGCTCAGGGCAGCACACCGGAGAGCTGTTTTTT	CASSSGQHTGELFF
TRBV6-1	TRBD2	few	TRBJ2-7	TGTGCCAGCAGTGAAGTGGCGGGAGTGTACGAGCAGTACTTC	CASSEVAGVYEQYF
TRBV13	.	.	TRBJ2-7	TGTGCCAGCAGTCCCCCGACGTCAACGAGCGAGCAGTACTTC	CASSPPTSTSEQYF
TRBV28	TRBD2	.	TRBJ2-1	TGTGCCAGCAGTTTAATAACTAGCGGGAGAGCTCTGGATGAGCAGTTCTTC	CASSLITSGRALDEQFF
TRBV11-3	.	.	TRBJ2-5	TGTGCCAGCAACTTAGATACAGGATTGCGGACCCAGTACTTC	CASNLDTGLRTQYF
TRBV7-8	.	.	TRBJ1-6	TGTGCCACCAGCTTAGTCAGGGATAATTCATCCCTCCACTTT	CATSLVRDNSSLHF
TRBV6-1	TRBD1	.	TRBJ2-7	TGTGCCAGCAGGAATACAGGGGGGTACGAGCAGTACTTC	CASRNTGGYEQYF
TRBV30	.	.	TRBJ1-1	TGTGCCTGGAGTAGGGGTCAGAACACTGAAGCTTTCTTT	CAWSRGQNTEAFF
TRBV11-1	.	once	TRBJ2-1	TGTGCCAGCAGCTTATTTGATGTGTCAACTTACAATGAGGAGTTCTTC	CASSLFDVSTYNEEFF
TRBV5-1	TRBD2	.	TRBJ2-3	TGCGCCAGCAGCTTAGGGCTAGCGGTAAACACAGATACGCAGTATTTT	CASSLGLAVNTDTQYF
TRBV6-6	TRBD2	many	TRBJ2-7	TGTGCCAGCAGGGGACTAGCGGGAATCTACGAGCAGTACTTC	CASRGLAGIYEQYF
TRBV29-1	TRBD2	many	TRBJ2-7	TGCAGCGTCTTAAGCGGGAGCTACGAGCAGTACTTC	CSVLSGSYEQYF
TRBV5-6	.	.	TRBJ2-1	TGTGTCAGCAGCTTGGGATTGGGCACATCAGGATACAATGAGCAGTTCTTC	CVSSLGLGTSGYNEQFF
TRBV29-1	.	.	TRBJ1-3	TGCAGCGTTGAAGATCTAGAGGTCCCCCCGGGTGGAAACACCATATATTTT	CSVEDLEVPPGGNTIYF
TRBV29-1	.	medium-sized	TRBJ2-7	TGCAGCGTTAGTGTTCTGGGGCTGGGGGGCGAGCAGTACTTC	CSVSVLGLGGEQYF
TRBV6-2/TRBV6-3	.	.	TRBJ2-2	TGTGCCATACCTACAATCGGGCCGGCCGGGGAGCTGCTTTTT	CAIPTIGPAGELLF
TRBV12-3/TRBV12-4	.	.	TRBJ1-1	TGTGCCAGCAGTCCAACGCTGGGGGGATGGGCTGAAGCTTTCTTT	CASSPTLGGWAEAFF
TRBV6-1	TRBD1	.	TRBJ2-7	TGTGCCAGCGGGGGGGATCTCCGGGACAGGGGATACGAGCAGTACTTC	CASGGDLRDRGYEQYF